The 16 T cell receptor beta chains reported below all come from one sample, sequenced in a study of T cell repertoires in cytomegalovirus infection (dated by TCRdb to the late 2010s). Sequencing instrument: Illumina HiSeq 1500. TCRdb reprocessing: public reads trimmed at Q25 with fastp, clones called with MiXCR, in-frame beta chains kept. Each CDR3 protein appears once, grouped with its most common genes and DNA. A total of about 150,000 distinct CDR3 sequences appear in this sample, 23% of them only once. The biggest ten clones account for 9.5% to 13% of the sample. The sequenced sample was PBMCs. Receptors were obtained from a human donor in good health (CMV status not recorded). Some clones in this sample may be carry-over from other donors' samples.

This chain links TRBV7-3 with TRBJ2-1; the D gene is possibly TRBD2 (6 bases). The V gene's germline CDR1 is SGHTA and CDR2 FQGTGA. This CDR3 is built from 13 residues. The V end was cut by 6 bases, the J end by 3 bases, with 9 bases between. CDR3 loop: CASRLGLYNEQFF. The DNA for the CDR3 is TGTGCCAGCAGATTGGGACTCTACAATGAGCAGTTCTTC. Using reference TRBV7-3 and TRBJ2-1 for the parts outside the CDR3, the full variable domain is GAGVSQTPSNKVTEKGKYVELRCDPISGHTALYWYRQSLGQGPEFLIYFQGTGAADDSGLPNDRFFAVRPEGSVSTLKIQRTERGDSAVYLCASRLGLYNEQFFGPGTRLTVL.

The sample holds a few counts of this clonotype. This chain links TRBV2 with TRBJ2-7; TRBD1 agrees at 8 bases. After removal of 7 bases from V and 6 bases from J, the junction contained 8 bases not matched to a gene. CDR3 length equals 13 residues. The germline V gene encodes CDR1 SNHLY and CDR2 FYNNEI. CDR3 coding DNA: TGTGCCAGCATTGGGCAGGGGGCGATCGAGCAGTACTTC. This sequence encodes CASIGQGAIEQYF.

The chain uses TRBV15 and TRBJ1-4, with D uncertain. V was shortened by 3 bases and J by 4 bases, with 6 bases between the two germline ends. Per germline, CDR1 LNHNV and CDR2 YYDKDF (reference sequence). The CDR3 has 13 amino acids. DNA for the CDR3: TGTGCCACCAGCAGGCCCCGTAATGAAAAACTGTTTTTT. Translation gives CATSRPRNEKLFF.

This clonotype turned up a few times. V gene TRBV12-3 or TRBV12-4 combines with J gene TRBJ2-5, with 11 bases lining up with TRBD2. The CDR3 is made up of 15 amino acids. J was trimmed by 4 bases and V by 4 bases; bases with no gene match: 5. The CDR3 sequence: CASSSIAGGLETQYF. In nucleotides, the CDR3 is TGTGCCAGCAGTTCAATAGCGGGGGGGCTAGAGACCCAGTACTTC.

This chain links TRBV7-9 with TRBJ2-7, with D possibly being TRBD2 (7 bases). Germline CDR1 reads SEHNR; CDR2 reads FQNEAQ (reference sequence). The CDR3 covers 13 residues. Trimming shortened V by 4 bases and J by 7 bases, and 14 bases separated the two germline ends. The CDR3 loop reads CASSSGGPKEQYF. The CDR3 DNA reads TGTGCCAGCAGCTCCGGGGGGCCGAAGGAGCAGTACTTC.

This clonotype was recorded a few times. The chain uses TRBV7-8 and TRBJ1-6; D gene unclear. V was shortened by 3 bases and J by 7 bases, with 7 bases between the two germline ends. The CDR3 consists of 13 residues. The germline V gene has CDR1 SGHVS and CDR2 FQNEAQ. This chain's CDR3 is CASSLEGNSPLHF. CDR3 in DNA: TGTGCCAGCAGCTTGGAGGGCAATTCACCCCTCCACTTT.

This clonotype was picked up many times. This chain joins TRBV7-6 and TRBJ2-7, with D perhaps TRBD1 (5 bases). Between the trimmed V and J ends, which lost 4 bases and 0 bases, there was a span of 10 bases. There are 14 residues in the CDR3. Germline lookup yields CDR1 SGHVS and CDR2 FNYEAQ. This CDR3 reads CASSSQGSSYEQYF. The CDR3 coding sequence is TGTGCCAGCAGCTCCCAGGGTTCCTCCTACGAGCAGTACTTC.

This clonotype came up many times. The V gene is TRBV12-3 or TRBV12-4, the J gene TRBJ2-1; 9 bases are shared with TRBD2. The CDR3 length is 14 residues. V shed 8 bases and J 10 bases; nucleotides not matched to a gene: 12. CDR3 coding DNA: TGTGCCAGCGGCGGGACTAGCACGAGTAGGGAGCAGTTCTTC. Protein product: CASGGTSTSREQFF.

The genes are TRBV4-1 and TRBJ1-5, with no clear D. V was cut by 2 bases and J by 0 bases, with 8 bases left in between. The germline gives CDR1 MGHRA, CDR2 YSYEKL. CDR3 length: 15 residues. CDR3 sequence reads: CASSQNTHSNQPQHF. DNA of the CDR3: TGCGCCAGCAGCCAAAACACCCATAGCAATCAGCCCCAGCATTTT.

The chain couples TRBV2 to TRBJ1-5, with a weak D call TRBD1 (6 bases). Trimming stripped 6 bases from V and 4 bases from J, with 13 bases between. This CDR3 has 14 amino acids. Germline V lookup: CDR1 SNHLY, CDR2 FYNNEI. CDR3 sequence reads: CASRVGGGNQPQHF. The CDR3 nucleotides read TGTGCCAGCAGGGTAGGGGGAGGGAATCAGCCCCAGCATTTT. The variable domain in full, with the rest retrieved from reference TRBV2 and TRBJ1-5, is EPEVTQTPSHQVTQMGQEVILRCVPISNHLYFYWYRQILGQKVEFLVSFYNNEISEKSEIFDDQFSVERPDGSNFTLKIRSTKLEDSAMYFCASRVGGGNQPQHFGDGTRLSIL.

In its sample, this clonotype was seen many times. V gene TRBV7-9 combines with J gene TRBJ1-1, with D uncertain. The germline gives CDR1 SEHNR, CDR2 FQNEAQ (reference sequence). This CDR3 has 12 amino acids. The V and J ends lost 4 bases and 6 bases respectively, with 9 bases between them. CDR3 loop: CASSSLYSEAFF. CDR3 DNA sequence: TGTGCCAGCAGCTCATTGTATTCTGAAGCTTTCTTT.

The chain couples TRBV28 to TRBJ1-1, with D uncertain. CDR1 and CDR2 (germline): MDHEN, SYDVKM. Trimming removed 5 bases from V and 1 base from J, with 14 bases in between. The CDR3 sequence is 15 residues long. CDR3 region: CASSDSRGQNTEAFF. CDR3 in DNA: TGTGCCAGCAGTGACTCTCGCGGCCAGAACACTGAAGCTTTCTTT.

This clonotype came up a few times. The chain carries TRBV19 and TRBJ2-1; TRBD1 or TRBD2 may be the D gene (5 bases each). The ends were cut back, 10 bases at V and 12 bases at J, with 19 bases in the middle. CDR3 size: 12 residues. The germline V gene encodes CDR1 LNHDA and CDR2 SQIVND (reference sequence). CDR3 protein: CATSGPQRGQFF. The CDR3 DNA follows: TGTGCCACCTCGGGACCCCAGAGGGGGCAGTTCTTC.

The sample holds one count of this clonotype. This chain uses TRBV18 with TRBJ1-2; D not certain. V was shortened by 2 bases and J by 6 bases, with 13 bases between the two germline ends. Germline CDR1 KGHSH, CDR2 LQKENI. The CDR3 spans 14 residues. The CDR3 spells CASSPKGGRNGYTF. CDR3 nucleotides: TGTGCCAGCTCACCAAAGGGAGGACGGAATGGCTACACCTTC. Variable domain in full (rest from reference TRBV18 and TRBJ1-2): NAGVMQNPRHLVRRRGQEARLRCSPMKGHSHVYWYRQLPEEGLKFMVYLQKENIIDESGMPKERFSAEFPKEGPSILRIQQVVRGDSAAYFCASSPKGGRNGYTFGSGTRLTVV.

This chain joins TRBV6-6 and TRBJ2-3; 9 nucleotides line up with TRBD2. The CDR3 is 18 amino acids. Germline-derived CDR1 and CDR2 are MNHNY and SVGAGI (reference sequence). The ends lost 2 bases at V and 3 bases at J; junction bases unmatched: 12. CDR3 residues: CASSYPVRASGETDTQYF. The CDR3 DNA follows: TGTGCCAGCAGTTACCCCGTCCGAGCTAGCGGGGAGACAGATACGCAGTATTTT.

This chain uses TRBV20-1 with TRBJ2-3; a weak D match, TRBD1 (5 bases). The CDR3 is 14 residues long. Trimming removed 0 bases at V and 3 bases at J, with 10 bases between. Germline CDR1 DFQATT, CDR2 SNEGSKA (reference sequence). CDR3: CSARDPGLTDTQYF. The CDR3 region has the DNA TGCAGTGCTAGAGATCCAGGGTTGACAGATACGCAGTATTTT.